This T cell receptor (beta chain) is from a study of cytomegalovirus exposure and HLA in healthy donors. About the research overall: Of all 400 or so donors who were genotyped, roughly 85% belonged to the Caucasian-associated ancestry cluster. General study points: The study labeled 150 to 200 TCR beta chains cytomegalovirus-associated.

On this clone itself: The antigen remains unidentified.

In germline, CDR1 is SEHNR, CDR2 FQNEAQ (reference sequence). The CDR3 runs 17 residues. Trimming removed 1 base from V and 4 bases from J; junction bases left unmatched: 9. The PCR made use of 60 Vbeta and 13 Jbeta primers. Data came from immunoSEQ multiplex PCR; TCRdb stores just in-frame clones and leaves some out. The sample holds about 170,000 clones; under 90% are singletons and the top ten take less than 9%. The sequence derives from a young man in good health and CMV-seropositive. This sequence joins TRBV7-9 and TRBJ1-4; 7 bases align to TRBD1. The sequenced material came from PBMCs. Here the CDR3 reads CASSLEKRQGYNEKLFF. CDR3 coding DNA: TGTGCCAGCAGCTTAGAAAAAAGACAGGGTTATAATGAAAAACTGTTTTTT.